This TCR beta chain was retrieved from a study of beta chain features in type 1 diabetes. The authors sorted CD4+ naive, central memory, regulatory and stem cell-like memory cells via CD45RO/CCR7/CD25/CD127/CD95/CD27. Germline V lookup: CDR1 MDHEN, CDR2 SYDVKM. Trimming pared 2 bases from V and 4 bases from J, leaving 12 bases between. CDR3 length: 14 amino acids. Expressed TCRB transcripts got sequenced, as all isolated RNA was reverse transcribed. Clones were sequenced by immunoSEQ multiplex PCR, and TCRdb holds only the in-frame ones, with some missing. The data hold under 800,000 clones, with roughly a sixth observed a single time.

This TCR derives from a man aged 18 to 35 in good health. Material for sequencing was naive CD4+ T cells from blood. This chain uses TRBV28 with TRBJ2-7, with D maybe TRBD1 (6 bases). In nucleotides, the CDR3 is TGTGCCAGCAGTTTAATAGGGACACCTTACGAGCAGTACTTC. It translates to CASSLIGTPYEQYF.